This T cell receptor (beta chain) was recovered during a study of T cell responses to AZD1222 COVID-19 vaccine (dated by TCRdb to 2020 to 2022). Looking at the study overall: AZD1222 recipients whose second dose came at about 4 weeks and those whose second dose came at about 12 weeks were combined into one group, since spike-specific TCR depth and breadth did not differ between the two schedules. Trial participants were enrolled into age subgroups of 18-55, 56-69 and 70-plus years, which contained approximately 150, 30 and 60 TCR-sequenced participants, respectively. A total of 233 trial participants underwent TCR sequencing, of whom roughly 210 had received two doses of AZD1222 and approximately 25 had received two doses of the MenACWY control vaccine.

A note on this clone: No antigen is known for it. Base qualities are not provided; no much larger clone lies one nucleotide away.

The intended sense of this specimen's time point label: baseline before first vaccination. Vaccinee samples came from UK trials COV001 and COV002, including a single-blind randomized controlled phase 2/3 trial of AZD1222 (ChAdOx1 nCoV-19) in healthy adults. For TCRbeta chain sequencing, PBMC samples were collected from trial participants at day 0 and at day 28 after the second dose. Study-wide findings and limitations: Epitopes outside the regions mutated in the B.1.351 and B.1.1.7 variants were reportedly recognized by nearly half of the unique spike-specific TCRs. Vaccine-associated CD4 TCRs spanned the whole spike protein, with dominant responses in regions 160-218 and 743-854. Most participants were white British and females outnumbered males, and the authors suggested that clonal diversity may have been underestimated. Because no day 14 peak-response samples were available, the repertoires could be characterized only after the peak T cell response. In the small 56-69-year group, the increase in depth fell short of significance, most likely because of low power. Conclusions about previously exposed vaccinees are limited, since just six AZD1222 recipients were seropositive for SARS-CoV-2 at baseline. After two AZD1222 doses, both the breadth and the depth of spike-specific TCRs were significantly higher than at day 0 and than in MenACWY recipients.

Its CDR3 holds 13 amino acids, cysteine through phenylalanine. Just CDR3 DNA is preserved here, 39 bases in frame from base 1. Trimming costs V 5 bases and J 3 bases, and their ends lie 10 bases apart. The germline V gene (reference sequence) provides CDR1 MNHEY and CDR2 SMNVEV. The CDR3 regions of human TCRbeta chains were analyzed by immunosequencing. For the original study's pipeline: TCRs in the repertoires were matched against a reference library of SARS-CoV-2-specific TCRs that had been generated with the MIRA antigen-specificity platform. Breadth meant the fraction of unique TCRs that were SARS-CoV-2-associated, whereas depth meant the fraction of total T cells that were SARS-CoV-2-associated. Using the MIRA data, each spike-specific TCR was assigned both to the spike region to which the TCR was reactive and to a CD4 or CD8 class. Log10-transformed breadth and depth values were compared by one-way ANOVA with Sidak's multiple comparisons tests. TCRdb's version of the immuneACCESS table is confined to in-frame rearrangements and falls short of the full clone set. An unresolved V gene accounts for under half of the shortfall where checked; the remainder is of unknown origin. The V and J calls and clone size were taken over from that table, and D and trimming were inferred from the DNA. This sample has about 100,000 clones in its table, and around 83% of those were observed once. About 1.5% of the sample lies in the top ten.

This material consisted of peripheral blood, taken on day 0 of AZD1222 vaccination. The origin of this receptor is an adult in good health. The chain is made from TRBV27 and TRBJ1-2; a confident D gene designation cannot be given. The DNA reads as follows: TGTGCCAGCAGTCCCGACGGGTACTATGGCTACACCTTC. Its protein reads: CASSPDGYYGYTF.